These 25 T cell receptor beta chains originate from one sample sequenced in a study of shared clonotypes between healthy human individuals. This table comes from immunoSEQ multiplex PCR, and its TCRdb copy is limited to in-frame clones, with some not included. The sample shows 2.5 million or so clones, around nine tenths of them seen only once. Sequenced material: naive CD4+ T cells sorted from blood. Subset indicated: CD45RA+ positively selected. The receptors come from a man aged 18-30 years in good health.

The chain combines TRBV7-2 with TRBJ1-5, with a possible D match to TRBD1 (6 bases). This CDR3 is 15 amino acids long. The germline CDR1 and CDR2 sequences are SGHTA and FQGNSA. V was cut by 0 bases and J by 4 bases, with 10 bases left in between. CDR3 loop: CASSLAIGGNQPQHF. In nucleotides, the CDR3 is TGTGCCAGCAGCTTAGCAATAGGGGGGAATCAGCCCCAGCATTTT.

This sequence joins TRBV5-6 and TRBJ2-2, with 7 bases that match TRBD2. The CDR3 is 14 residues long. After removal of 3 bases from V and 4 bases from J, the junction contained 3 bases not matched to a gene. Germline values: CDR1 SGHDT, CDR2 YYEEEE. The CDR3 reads CASSSLAATGELFF. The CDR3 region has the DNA TGTGCCAGCAGCTCGCTAGCGGCCACCGGGGAGCTGTTTTTT.

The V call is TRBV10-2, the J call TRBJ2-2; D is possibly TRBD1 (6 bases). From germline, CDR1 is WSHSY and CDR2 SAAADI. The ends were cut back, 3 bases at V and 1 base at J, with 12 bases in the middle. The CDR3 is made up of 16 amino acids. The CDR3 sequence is CASSDVDRRNTGELFF. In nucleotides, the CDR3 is TGCGCCAGCAGTGACGTTGACAGGCGGAACACCGGGGAGCTGTTTTTT.

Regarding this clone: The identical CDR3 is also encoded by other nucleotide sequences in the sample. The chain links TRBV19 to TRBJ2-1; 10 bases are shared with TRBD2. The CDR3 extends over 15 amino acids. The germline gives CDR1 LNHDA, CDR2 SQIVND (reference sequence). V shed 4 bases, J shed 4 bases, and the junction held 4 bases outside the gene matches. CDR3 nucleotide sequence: TGTGCCAGTAGTACCGGACTAGCGGTTTACAATGAGCAGTTCTTC. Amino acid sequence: CASSTGLAVYNEQFF. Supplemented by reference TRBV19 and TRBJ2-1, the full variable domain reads DGGITQSPKYLFRKEGQNVTLSCEQNLNHDAMYWYRQDPGQGLRLIYYSQIVNDFQKGDIAEGYSVSREKKESFPLTVTSAQKNPTAFYLCASSTGLAVYNEQFFGPGTRLTVL.

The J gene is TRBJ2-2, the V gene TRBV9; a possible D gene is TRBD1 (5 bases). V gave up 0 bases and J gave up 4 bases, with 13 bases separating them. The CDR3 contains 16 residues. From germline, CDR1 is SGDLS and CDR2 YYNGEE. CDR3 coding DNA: TGTGCCAGCAGCGTAGCGGCAGGGTGGGGCACCGGGGAGCTGTTTTTT. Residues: CASSVAAGWGTGELFF.

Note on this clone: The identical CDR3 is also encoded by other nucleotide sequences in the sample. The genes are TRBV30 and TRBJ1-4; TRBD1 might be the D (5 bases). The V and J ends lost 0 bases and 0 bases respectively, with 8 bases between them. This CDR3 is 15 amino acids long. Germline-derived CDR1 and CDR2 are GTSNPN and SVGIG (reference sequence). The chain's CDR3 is CAWSVGGATNEKLFF. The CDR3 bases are TGTGCCTGGAGTGTTGGGGGTGCAACTAATGAAAAACTGTTTTTT.

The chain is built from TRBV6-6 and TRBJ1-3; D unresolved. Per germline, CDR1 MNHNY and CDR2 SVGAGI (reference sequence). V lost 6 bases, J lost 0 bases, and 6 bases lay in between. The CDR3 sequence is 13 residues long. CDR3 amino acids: CASSLNSGNTIYF. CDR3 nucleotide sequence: TGTGCCAGCAGCCTTAACTCTGGAAACACCATATATTTT.

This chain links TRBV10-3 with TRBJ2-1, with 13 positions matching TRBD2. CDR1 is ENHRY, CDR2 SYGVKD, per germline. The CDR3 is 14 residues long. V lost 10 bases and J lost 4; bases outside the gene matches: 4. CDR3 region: CATGTSGVYNEQFF. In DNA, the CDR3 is TGTGCCACCGGGACTAGCGGGGTATACAATGAGCAGTTCTTC.

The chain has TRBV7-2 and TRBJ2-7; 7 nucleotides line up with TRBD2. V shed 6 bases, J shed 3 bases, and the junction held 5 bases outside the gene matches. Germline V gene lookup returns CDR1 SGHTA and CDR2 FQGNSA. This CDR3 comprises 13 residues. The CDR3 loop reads CASRAAGIYEQYF. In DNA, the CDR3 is TGTGCCAGCAGAGCAGCGGGGATCTACGAGCAGTACTTC.

The CDR3 nucleotides are TGTGCCAGCAGTAGTAGTGAGGGTTATTATGGCTACACCTTC. Protein: CASSSSEGYYGYTF. This chain links TRBV2 with TRBJ1-2; D is undetermined. The V and J ends lost 5 bases and 5 bases respectively, with 15 bases between them. Looked up from germline, CDR1 is SNHLY and CDR2 is FYNNEI. This CDR3 comprises 14 residues.

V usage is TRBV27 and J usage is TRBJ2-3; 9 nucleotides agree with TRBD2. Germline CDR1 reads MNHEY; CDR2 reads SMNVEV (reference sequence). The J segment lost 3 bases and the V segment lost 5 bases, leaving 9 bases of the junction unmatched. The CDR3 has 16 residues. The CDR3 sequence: CASSILAGVATDTQYF. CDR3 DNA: TGTGCCAGCAGTATTTTAGCGGGAGTGGCGACAGATACGCAGTATTTT.

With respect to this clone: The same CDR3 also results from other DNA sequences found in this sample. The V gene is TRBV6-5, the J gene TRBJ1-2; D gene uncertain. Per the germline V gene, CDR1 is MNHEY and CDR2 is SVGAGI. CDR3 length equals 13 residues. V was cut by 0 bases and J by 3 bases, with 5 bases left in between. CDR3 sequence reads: CASSYSGDYGYTF. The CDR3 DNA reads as TGTGCCAGCAGTTACTCTGGCGACTATGGCTACACCTTC.

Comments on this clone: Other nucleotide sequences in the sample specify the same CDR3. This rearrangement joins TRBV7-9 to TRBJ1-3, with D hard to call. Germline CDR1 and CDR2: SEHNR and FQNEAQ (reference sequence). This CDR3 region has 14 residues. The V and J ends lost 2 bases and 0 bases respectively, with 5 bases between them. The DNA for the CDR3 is TGTGCCAGCAGCTTAAGTATCTCTGGAAACACCATATATTTT. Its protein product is CASSLSISGNTIYF.

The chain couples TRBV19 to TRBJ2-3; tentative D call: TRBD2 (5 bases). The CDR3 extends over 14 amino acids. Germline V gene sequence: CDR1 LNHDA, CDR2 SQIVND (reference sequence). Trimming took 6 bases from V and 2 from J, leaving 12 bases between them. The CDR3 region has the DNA TGTGCCAGTAGCCGCCTGGAGGTCACAGATACGCAGTATTTT. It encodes CASSRLEVTDTQYF.

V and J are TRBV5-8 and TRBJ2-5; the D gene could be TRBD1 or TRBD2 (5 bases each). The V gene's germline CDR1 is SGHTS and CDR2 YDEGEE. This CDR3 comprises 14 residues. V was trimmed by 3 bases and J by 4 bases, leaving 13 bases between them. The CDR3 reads CASSWAGAGETQYF. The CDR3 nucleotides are TGTGCCAGCAGCTGGGCCGGGGCGGGAGAGACCCAGTACTTC.

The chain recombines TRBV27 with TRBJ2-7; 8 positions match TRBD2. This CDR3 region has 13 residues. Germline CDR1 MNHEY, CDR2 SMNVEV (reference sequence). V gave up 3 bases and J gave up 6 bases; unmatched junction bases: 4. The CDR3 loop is CASSFGLASEQYF. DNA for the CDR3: TGTGCCAGCAGTTTCGGACTAGCCAGCGAGCAGTACTTC.

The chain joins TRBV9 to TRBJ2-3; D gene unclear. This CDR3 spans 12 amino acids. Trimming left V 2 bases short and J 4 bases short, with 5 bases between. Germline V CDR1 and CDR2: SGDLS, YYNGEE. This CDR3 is CASSVNADTQYF. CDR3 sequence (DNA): TGTGCCAGCAGCGTGAACGCAGATACGCAGTATTTT.

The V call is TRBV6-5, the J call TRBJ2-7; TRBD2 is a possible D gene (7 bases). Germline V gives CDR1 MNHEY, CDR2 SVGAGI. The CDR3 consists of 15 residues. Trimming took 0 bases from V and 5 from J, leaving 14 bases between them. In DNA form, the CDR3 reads TGTGCCAGCAGTTACTCGGGGGGGGGCAGAGACGAGCAGTACTTC. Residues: CASSYSGGGRDEQYF.

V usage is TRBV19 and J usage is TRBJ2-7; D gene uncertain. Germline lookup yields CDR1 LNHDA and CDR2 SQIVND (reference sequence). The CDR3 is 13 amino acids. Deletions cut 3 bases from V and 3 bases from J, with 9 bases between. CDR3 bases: TGTGCCAGTAGTATGCTGGCGGACTACGAGCAGTACTTC. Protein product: CASSMLADYEQYF. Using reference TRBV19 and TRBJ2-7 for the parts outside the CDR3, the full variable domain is DGGITQSPKYLFRKEGQNVTLSCEQNLNHDAMYWYRQDPGQGLRLIYYSQIVNDFQKGDIAEGYSVSREKKESFPLTVTSAQKNPTAFYLCASSMLADYEQYFGPGTRLTVT.

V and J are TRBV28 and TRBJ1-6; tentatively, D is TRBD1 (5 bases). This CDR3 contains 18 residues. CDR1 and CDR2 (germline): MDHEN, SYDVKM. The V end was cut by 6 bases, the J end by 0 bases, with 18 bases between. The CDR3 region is CASSSPGPRSSYNSPLHF. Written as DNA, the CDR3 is TGTGCCAGCAGCTCCCCGGGACCGAGGAGCTCCTATAATTCACCCCTCCACTTT.

Here the CDR3 DNA reads TGCGCCAGCAGCTTAAACCTAGCGGGAGCCGGGGAGCTGTTTTTT. It specifies CASSLNLAGAGELFF. This sequence joins TRBV5-1 and TRBJ2-2; 10 positions agree with TRBD2. V shed 2 bases and J 6 bases; nucleotides not matched to a gene: 4. Germline V gene data show CDR1 as SGHRS and CDR2 as YFSETQ. This CDR3 spans 15 amino acids.

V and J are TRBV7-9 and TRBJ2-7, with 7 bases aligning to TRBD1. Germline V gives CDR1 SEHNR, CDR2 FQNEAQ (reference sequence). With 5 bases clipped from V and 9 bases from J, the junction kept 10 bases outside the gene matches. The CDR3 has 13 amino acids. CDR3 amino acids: CASSPTQGQRQYF. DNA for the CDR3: TGTGCCAGCAGCCCAACACAGGGGCAACGGCAGTACTTC.

The CDR3 DNA follows: TGTGCCAGCAGCTGGGACAGTAATAACTATGGCTACACCTTC. This codes for CASSWDSNNYGYTF. The chain is built from TRBV11-2 and TRBJ1-2; 7 nucleotides line up with TRBD1. Germline loops: CDR1 SGHAT, CDR2 FQNNGV. V lost 4 bases and J lost 1; bases outside the gene matches: 3. The CDR3 totals 14 residues.

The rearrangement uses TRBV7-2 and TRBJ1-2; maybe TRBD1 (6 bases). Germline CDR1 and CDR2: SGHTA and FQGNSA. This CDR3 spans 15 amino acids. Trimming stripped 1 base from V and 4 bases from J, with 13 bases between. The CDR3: CASSLVGQPIYGYTF. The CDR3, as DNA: TGTGCCAGCAGCTTAGTCGGACAGCCGATCTATGGCTACACCTTC.

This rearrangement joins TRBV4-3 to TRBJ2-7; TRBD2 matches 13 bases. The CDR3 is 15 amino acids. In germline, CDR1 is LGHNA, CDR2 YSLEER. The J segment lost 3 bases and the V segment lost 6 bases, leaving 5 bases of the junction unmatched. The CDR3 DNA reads TGCGCCAGCAGTATTGGACTAGCGGGGGACTACGAGCAGTACTTC. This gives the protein CASSIGLAGDYEQYF.